This TCR beta chain was sequenced for a study of cytomegalovirus exposure and HLA in healthy donors. To note about this clone: The antigen is not known.

Study-wide results and limits: Researchers reported that three CMV-associated chains were confirmed in vitro as CMV antigen-specific.

Produced via immunoSEQ multiplex PCR; TCRdb's table is partial and in-frame only. The repertoire holds 200,000 to 250,000 clones, with about 90% as singletons. The validation cohort, a group of more than 95 subjects, included the donors and was separate from the roughly 670-subject first cohort. The sequencing input was PBMCs. The TCR comes from a woman younger than 30 in good health and CMV-seronegative.

The CDR3 DNA sequence: TGTGCCAGCAGTTACCGCCGGGCAGGGGGCACTGAAGCTTTCTTT. As protein: CASSYRRAGGTEAFF. The chain joins TRBV6-5 to TRBJ1-1, with 7 bases that match TRBD1. The germline V gene encodes CDR1 MNHEY and CDR2 SVGAGI. The junction had 7 bases not matched to a gene; V was cut back by 2 bases and J by 4 bases. This CDR3 comprises 15 residues.